The sequence of this T cell receptor (beta chain) was determined in a study of blood T cell repertoires in COVID-19. In the study's own analysis: From reference gene primer amplification, estimates of nucleated cell counts were derived. The method was immunoSEQ multiplex PCR; TCRdb's version includes in-frame clones alone and lacks a portion of them. V and J calls and clone size come straight from that table; D and trimming were deduced from the DNA. This sample has under 250,000 clones, with about 80% found just once. This CDR3 is 15 amino acids long. The germline CDR1 and CDR2 sequences are MDHEN and SYDVKM. V was clipped by 2 bases and J by 7 bases; unmatched bases: 9.

Sequencing used peripheral blood. The chain recombines TRBV28 with TRBJ1-1, with 8 bases lining up with TRBD1. This TCR derives from a woman aged 25 to 45 who had recovered from COVID-19. The chain's CDR3 is CASSLGSSGQGEAFF. The CDR3 nucleotides are TGTGCCAGCAGTTTAGGGTCGTCCGGACAGGGTGAAGCTTTCTTT.